The 20 T cell receptor beta chains presented below share a single source sample, sequenced in a study of Ad26.COV2.S vaccination and SARS-CoV-2 variants. Method: immunoSEQ multiplex PCR; TCRdb's copy keeps in-frame clones and lacks some. The data show 350,000 to 450,000 clones, around 92% seen once. Indicated treatment: some 20 received Ad26.COV2.S at low or high dose, single or two shots; 5 received placebo; per-sample allocation not given. Material that was analyzed had been drawn on day 63 after the first vaccine or placebo injection. The sequencing here drew on peripheral blood, taken in a trial of Ad26.COV2.S vaccine versus placebo. These receptors were taken from a person between 18 and 65 years old who received the Ad26.COV2.S COVID-19 vaccine or a placebo.

This clone was found once. This sequence joins TRBV7-8 and TRBJ1-5, with 8 bases identical to TRBD1. The J segment lost 7 bases and the V segment lost 6 bases, leaving 8 bases of the junction unmatched. The CDR3 extends over 14 amino acids. The germline V gene has CDR1 SGHVS and CDR2 FQNEAQ. The CDR3 loop reads CASSTGQGQQPQHF. The CDR3 region has the DNA TGTGCCAGCAGTACCGGACAGGGCCAGCAGCCCCAGCATTTT.

V and J are TRBV6-6 and TRBJ2-3; no firm D call. This CDR3 has 15 amino acids. V was pared by 2 bases and J by 0 bases, with 9 bases between. Per the germline V gene, CDR1 is MNHNY and CDR2 is SVGAGI (reference sequence). The CDR3 region has the DNA TGTGCCAGCAGTTACGGCAGCACTAGCACAGATACGCAGTATTTT. Translating it yields CASSYGSTSTDTQYF.

The CDR3 sequence is CASSAGGGNTEAFF. CDR3 DNA sequence: TGTGCCAGCAGCGCCGGAGGGGGGAACACTGAAGCTTTCTTT. The J gene is TRBJ1-1, the V gene TRBV9; maybe TRBD1 (6 bases). Looked up from germline, CDR1 is SGDLS and CDR2 is YYNGEE. The CDR3 totals 14 residues. Trimming removed 3 bases at V and 1 base at J, with 10 bases between.

The J gene is TRBJ1-1, the V gene TRBV15; no clear D gene. The CDR3 contains 13 residues. The V end lost 4 bases, the J end lost 6 bases, and 12 bases lay between the germline ends. In germline, CDR1 is LNHNV, CDR2 YYDKDF (reference sequence). The CDR3 loop reads CATSTIRAAEAFF. The CDR3, as DNA: TGTGCCACCAGCACTATAAGGGCCGCTGAAGCTTTCTTT.

Concerning this clone itself: This sample includes further DNA sequences coding for the same CDR3. This chain uses TRBV7-2 with TRBJ1-2; a possible D gene is TRBD1 (5 bases). Trimming pared 1 base from V and 4 bases from J, leaving 7 bases between. CDR1 and CDR2 (germline): SGHTA, FQGNSA. This CDR3 has 13 residues. The CDR3 protein is CASSLGGSYGYTF. The CDR3 coding sequence is TGTGCCAGCAGCTTAGGGGGGTCCTATGGCTACACCTTC.

V usage is TRBV6-1 and J usage is TRBJ1-4; D not certain. V dropped 2 bases and J dropped 8 bases, with 6 bases sitting between them. The CDR3 length is 12 residues. CDR1 is MNHNS and CDR2 is SASEGT in the germline V gene. As DNA, the CDR3 is TGTGCCAGCAGTGAACGGTCAGAAAAACTGTTTTTT. Amino acids: CASSERSEKLFF.

The chain recombines TRBV30 with TRBJ2-5; D might be TRBD1 or TRBD2, each matching 5 bases. The CDR3 contains 14 residues. The V end was cut by 0 bases, the J end by 4 bases, with 12 bases between. Germline V gene lookup returns CDR1 GTSNPN and CDR2 SVGIG (reference sequence). The chain's CDR3 is CAWSVPRGGETQYF. The CDR3 bases are TGTGCCTGGAGTGTTCCCCGGGGCGGAGAGACCCAGTACTTC.

The chain recombines TRBV10-3 with TRBJ2-6; no clear D gene. This CDR3 region has 15 residues. CDR1 is ENHRY, CDR2 SYGVKD, per germline. The V gene lost 7 bases and the J gene lost 0 bases, with 10 bases spanning the gap. In nucleotides, the CDR3 is TGTGCCATCATGACTTCTATCTCTGGGGCCAACGTCCTGACTTTC. Translation gives CAIMTSISGANVLTF.

The V and J genes are TRBV4-3 and TRBJ1-2, with D perhaps TRBD1 (5 bases). Germline V gene data show CDR1 as LGHNA and CDR2 as YSLEER. The CDR3 runs to 17 residues. V lost 6 bases and J 0 bases, leaving 20 bases between the germline ends. The CDR3 region has the DNA TGCGCCAGCAGTAGGGTAACCGGGACCGACTCTAACTATGGCTACACCTTC. Translation: CASSRVTGTDSNYGYTF.

V gene TRBV5-1 combines with J gene TRBJ1-6; no clear D gene. The CDR3 sequence is 17 residues long. Germline CDR1 is SGHRS and CDR2 is YFSETQ. V lost 4 bases, J lost 12 bases, and 26 bases lay in between. The CDR3 reads CASSPPGSAGGEKPLHF. The CDR3 DNA follows: TGCGCCAGCAGCCCGCCTGGCTCGGCAGGTGGGGAGAAACCCCTCCACTTT.

CDR3 nucleotides: TGTGCCAGCAGCTTAGCGCTCTTCGAAACGGGGGGCTTAGGCCAAGAGACCCAGTACTTC. It encodes CASSLALFETGGLGQETQYF. The gene calls are TRBV7-2 and TRBJ2-5; D might be TRBD2 (7 bases). V lost 0 bases to trimming and J lost 1 base, with 24 bases between them. The CDR3 consists of 20 residues. Germline CDR1 is SGHTA and CDR2 is FQGNSA.

DNA of the CDR3: TGCGCCAGCAGCCTGGACAGGGGAGTAGGCTACGAGCAGTACTTC. It yields the protein CASSLDRGVGYEQYF. This rearrangement joins TRBV5-1 to TRBJ2-7, with 9 nucleotides matching TRBD1. The CDR3 runs 15 residues. Germline lookup yields CDR1 SGHRS and CDR2 YFSETQ. The J segment lost 3 bases and the V segment lost 4 bases, leaving 8 bases of the junction unmatched.

This clone was recorded once. The CDR3 region has the DNA TGTGCCAGCAGCCCCGGAGGGCTTAACACTGAAGCTTTCTTT. Amino acids: CASSPGGLNTEAFF. The J gene is TRBJ1-1, the V gene TRBV11-2, with no clear D. The CDR3 has 14 amino acids. Germline V gene sequence: CDR1 SGHAT, CDR2 FQNNGV. Trimming stripped 5 bases from V and 2 bases from J, with 12 bases between.

The rearrangement joins TRBV19 to TRBJ2-7, with TRBD1 identical over 9 bases. Trimming at V came to 5 bases and at J to 0 bases, leaving 5 bases not matched to a gene. CDR3 size: 15 residues. Germline CDR1 and CDR2: LNHDA and SQIVND (reference sequence). The CDR3 nucleotides are TGTGCCAGTAGTCAAGGACAGGGGCTCTCCTACGAGCAGTACTTC. Translation gives CASSQGQGLSYEQYF.

V gene TRBV6-4 combines with J gene TRBJ2-2; D uncertain. Germline CDR1 is MRHNA and CDR2 is SNTAGT. V was clipped by 3 bases and J by 4 bases, with 6 bases between them. This CDR3 spans 13 amino acids. This CDR3 is CASSDLVTGELFF. The CDR3 DNA follows: TGTGCCAGCAGTGATCTTGTCACCGGGGAGCTGTTTTTT.

The sample holds a few counts of this clone. This chain connects TRBV6-5 to TRBJ1-2; 7 nucleotides agree with TRBD1. This CDR3 comprises 15 residues. J was trimmed by 4 bases and V by 2 bases; bases with no gene match: 7. Germline-derived CDR1 and CDR2 are MNHEY and SVGAGI. The CDR3 is CASSYQGEGAYGYTF. In DNA form, the CDR3 reads TGTGCCAGCAGTTACCAGGGGGAAGGGGCCTATGGCTACACCTTC.

This chain connects TRBV4-3 to TRBJ2-7; 8 bases line up with TRBD1. Per germline, CDR1 LGHNA and CDR2 YSLEER. The CDR3 covers 14 residues. V dropped 4 bases and J dropped 5; count of bases not matched to a gene: 7. The CDR3 coding sequence is TGCGCCAGCAGCCGCGGACAGGGTATGGACGAGCAGTACTTC. Protein product: CASSRGQGMDEQYF.

The V gene is TRBV21-1, the J gene TRBJ2-7; whether TRBD2, the table's D call, matches the DNA was not checked. TRBV21-1 is recorded as a pseudogene. This CDR3 comprises 19 residues. The CDR3 spells CASSKVAGNQRDWSYEQYF. The CDR3 bases are TGTGCCAGCAGCAAAGTTGCCGGGAACCAGAGGGACTGGAGCTACGAGCAGTACTTC.

This clone was seen a few times. J is TRBJ2-2 and V is TRBV7-2; TRBD1 agrees at 7 bases. Trimming removed 5 bases from V and 4 bases from J; junction bases left unmatched: 7. Germline assignment: CDR1 SGHTA and CDR2 FQGNSA. This CDR3 is built from 15 residues. The CDR3 nucleotides read TGTGCCAGCAGCCTTGGGACAGCCTTCACCGGGGAGCTGTTTTTT. As protein: CASSLGTAFTGELFF. Full variable domain (remainder filled in from reference TRBV7-2 and TRBJ2-2): GAGVSQSPSNKVTEKGKDVELRCDPISGHTALYWYRQSLGQGLEFLIYFQGNSAPDKSGLPSDRFSAERTGGSVSTLTIQRTQQEDSAVYLCASSLGTAFTGELFFGEGSRLTVL.

To note about this clone: At the DNA level, this CDR3 is encoded by other sequences in the same sample as well. V gene TRBV6-1 combines with J gene TRBJ2-7; D gene unclear. CDR3 length equals 11 residues. Deletions cut 2 bases from V and 3 bases from J, with 2 bases between. CDR1 is MNHNS and CDR2 is SASEGT in the germline V gene. CDR3 region: CASSELYEQYF. CDR3 bases: TGTGCCAGCAGTGAACTCTACGAGCAGTACTTC.